Each of the 3 T cell receptor beta chains below was sequenced from the same sample in a study of spatial heterogeneity in lung cancer. Time point given: sample taken at primary tumor resection. Sequencing was performed on whole RNA extracted from tumor and nontumor lung tissue, or from frozen PBMC, and the material was left unsorted. TCRdb independently ran MiXCR on the 5' RACE reads; one entry per CDR3 protein. The sample yields more than 80,000 distinct CDR3 sequences, roughly 12% seen once. The input for sequencing was PBMCs, taken at surgery. The receptors come from a male donor with early-stage non-small cell lung cancer.

The J gene is TRBJ2-5, the V gene TRBV29-1; D may match TRBD1 or TRBD2 (6 bases each). Trimming stripped 2 bases from V and 10 bases from J, with 23 bases between. CDR3 length: 15 residues. Germline values: CDR1 SQVTM, CDR2 ANQGSEA. The CDR3 reads CSVEYVGGGGGDQYF. The CDR3 DNA reads TGCAGCGTTGAATACGTGGGTGGCGGAGGGGGAGACCAGTACTTC.

This chain uses TRBV15 with TRBJ2-1; 8 positions agree with TRBD2. V shed 1 base, J shed 2 bases, and the junction held 7 bases outside the gene matches. The germline V gene has CDR1 LNHNV and CDR2 YYDKDF (reference sequence). CDR3 length: 17 residues. This chain's CDR3 is CATSRALTSATYNEQFF. DNA of the CDR3: TGTGCCACCAGCAGAGCCTTGACTAGCGCCACCTACAATGAGCAGTTCTTC.

This chain links TRBV18 with TRBJ2-2, with 8 bases lining up with TRBD2. This CDR3 is built from 16 residues. J gave up 0 bases and V 4 bases, and 4 bases lay outside the gene matches. CDR1 is KGHSH and CDR2 is LQKENI in the germline V gene. The chain's CDR3 is CASSLISGANTGELFF. The CDR3 bases are TGTGCCAGCTCACTAATTAGCGGGGCGAACACCGGGGAGCTGTTTTTT.